The rows below give T cell receptor beta chains drawn from one sample of a study of beta chain features in type 1 diabetes. The table came from immunoSEQ multiplex PCR; TCRdb's copy has only in-frame clones and leaves some out. The table lists about 410,000 clones, roughly 14% of them singletons. The specimen sequenced was naive CD4+ T cells from blood. These receptors all stem from a man in his thirties or forties in good health. The CDR3 runs from the conserved cysteine through the conserved F or W. D genes are given only for firm matches. Not all rows give a size; the values are once, few, many and, for expanded clones, a class.

TRBV30	NA	TRBJ1-2	NA	TGTGCCTGGAGTGCAACAAGCTTGGATGGCTACACCTTC	CAWSATSLDGYTF
TRBV6-1	few	TRBJ2-1	TRBD1	TGTGCCAGCGGGCACAGGGGGTACAATGAGCAGTTCTTC	CASGHRGYNEQFF
TRBV25-1	NA	TRBJ2-7	NA	TGTGCCAGCAGTGAAGTAGGAGGGACAGTTGGGAGCGAGCAGTACTTC	CASSEVGGTVGSEQYF
TRBV4-1	few	TRBJ1-4	NA	TGCGCCAGCAGCCAAACGACAGTTATGAATGAAAAACTGTTTTTT	CASSQTTVMNEKLFF
TRBV9	NA	TRBJ2-7	NA	TGTGCCAGCAGCGTAGCCCCACGACAGAGAGTCTACGAGCAGTACTTC	CASSVAPRQRVYEQYF
TRBV18	NA	TRBJ2-7	TRBD1	TGTGCCAGCTCACCACGGGGACAGCTCGTACAGTACTTC	CASSPRGQLVQYF
TRBV18	NA	TRBJ2-5	NA	TGTGCCAGCTCACCGCCGGGAATCCAAGAGACCCAGTACTTC	CASSPPGIQETQYF
TRBV29-1	many	TRBJ2-3	TRBD1	TGCAGCGCCTGGACAGGGGTTACGCAGTATTTT	CSAWTGVTQYF
TRBV5-1	NA	TRBJ2-3	NA	TGCGCCAGCAGCTATGGAGGACTCGGCACAGATACGCAGTATTTT	CASSYGGLGTDTQYF
TRBV2	NA	TRBJ2-7	NA	TGTGCCAGCAGTGAAGGGGGCTCCGAGCAGTACTTC	CASSEGGSEQYF
TRBV11-2	NA	TRBJ2-3	NA	TGTGCCAGCAGCAATGGAGGGACCGGTCGGTATTTT	CASSNGGTGRYF
TRBV21-1	few	TRBJ1-2	NA	TGTGCCAGCAGCAAAGAAGCTCCCACAGTAGGATATGGCTACACCTTC	CASSKEAPTVGYGYTF
TRBV7-8	few	TRBJ1-1	NA	TGTGCCAGCAGCTTAGGAGAGAACACTGAAGCTTTCTTT	CASSLGENTEAFF
TRBV7-2	NA	TRBJ2-1	NA	TGTGCCAGCAGCTTAGGGTGGAGTAATGAGCAGTTCTTC	CASSLGWSNEQFF
TRBV5-1	few	TRBJ2-1	TRBD1	TGCGCCAGCAGCTTGTCCGGGACAGGGGTTAATGAGCAGTTCTTC	CASSLSGTGVNEQFF
TRBV4-3	few	TRBJ2-1	NA	TGCGCCAGCAGCCTAACCAATGAGCAGTTCTTC	CASSLTNEQFF
TRBV7-2	NA	TRBJ2-4	TRBD2	TGTGCCAGCAGTCAAGCGGGAATAGCCAAAAACATTCAGTACTTC	CASSQAGIAKNIQYF
TRBV7-7	NA	TRBJ2-5	NA	TGTGCTAGCAGCTTAGGATCTACTGGTGTAGAGACCCAGTACTTC	CASSLGSTGVETQYF